Sequencing of this TCR beta chain was carried out in a study of blood T cell repertoires in COVID-19 (TCRdb year 2020). The study in broad terms: Collaborator samples came from the United States, Italy and Spain and covered acute and convalescent phases of COVID-19. The material from the prospective study consisted of cDNA or gDNA derived from T cells, B-cell-depleted T cells, or PBMCs. The dataset comprised deeply sampled blood TCRbeta repertoires from subjects exposed to, actively infected with, or recovered from COVID-19. The repertoires were made available in a free public database intended to serve as a resource for research on the immune response to SARS-CoV-2. Samples were obtained from the ongoing ImmuneRACE study (first 160 participants) and from over 1,000 subjects provided by 6 global collaborators. The sample metadata nearly always contained a de-identified subject ID, COVID-19 status, age in years and sex. Where available, HLA class I and class II types were taken from metadata supplied by the sample provider and were not determined by assay-based typing.

The study at large found these results: The quantity of clinical and demographic metadata differed by source and by participant and was supplied without curation.

With respect to this clone: The antigen it recognizes is unknown. One base away there is no much larger clone; base qualities are not given.

Participants in the prospective study were enrolled through a virtual design, were aged about 18 to 100 years, and lived in 24 United States geographic areas. In the prospective study, cohorts were assigned on the basis of participant-reported clinical history obtained from a screening survey and a study questionnaire. ImmuneRACE Cohort 3 recovered participants were defined by two consecutive negative NP/OP PCR tests, healthcare professional clearance, or symptom resolution. Mobile phlebotomists in the prospective study collected whole blood, serum and a nasopharyngeal or oropharyngeal swab from every participant. Additional blood draws and questionnaires over an approximately 2-month period could optionally be provided by prospective study participants. Before DNA extraction, prospective study blood samples were shipped either frozen or at room temperature. V and J are truncated by 4 bases and 3 bases respectively, leaving an intervening sequence of 26 bases. From cysteine to phenylalanine, the CDR3 is 19 amino acids long. The kept DNA is CDR3 alone, 57 bases in frame from the first base. From the germline V gene, CDR1 is MDHEN and CDR2 is SYDVKM.

TCRbeta CDR3 regions were amplified from genomic DNA by means of the immunoSEQ Assay, a bias-controlled multiplex PCR. In the paper's pipeline: Within the assay, amplification of reference gene primers was used to estimate how many nucleated cells each sample contained. To quantify the absolute abundance of each unique TCRbeta CDR3 rearrangement, sequence reads were collapsed and filtered. For each sample, productive Simpson clonality was calculated as the square root of Simpson's diversity index across productive rearrangements. Sourced from immuneACCESS, this table was stored by TCRdb with only in-frame sequences that have V and J called. A share of the clones is absent; for the studies checked, an unresolved V gene accounts for under half, and the remainder has no known explanation. V and J calls plus clone size are reproduced from that table; the DNA served to infer D and trimming. The sample includes roughly 300,000 clones, with more than 75% observed a single time. The leading ten clones occupy approximately 1% of the sample.

The clonotype was recovered from a woman aged 25 to 39 who had recovered from COVID-19. The sequence is built from TRBV28 and TRBJ2-3; TRBD2 is perhaps the D gene, given 7 matching bases. Material: PBMCs or T cells enriched from blood (not recorded which). The CDR3 amino acid sequence is: CASSSPAAGALTGTDTQYF. The bases read TGTGCCAGCAGTTCTCCTGCGGCGGGGGCTCTCACAGGGACAGATACGCAGTATTTT.